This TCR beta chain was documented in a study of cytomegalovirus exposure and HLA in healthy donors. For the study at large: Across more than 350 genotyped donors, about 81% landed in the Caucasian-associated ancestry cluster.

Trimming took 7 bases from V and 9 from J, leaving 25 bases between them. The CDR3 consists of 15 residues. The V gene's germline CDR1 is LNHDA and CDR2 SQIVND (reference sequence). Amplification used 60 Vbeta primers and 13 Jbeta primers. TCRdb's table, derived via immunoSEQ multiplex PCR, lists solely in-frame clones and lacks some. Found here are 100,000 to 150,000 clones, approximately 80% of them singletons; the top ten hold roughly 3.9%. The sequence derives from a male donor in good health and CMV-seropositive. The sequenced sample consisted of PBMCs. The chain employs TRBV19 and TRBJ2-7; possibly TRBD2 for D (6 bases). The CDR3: CASNSRDWPEQGQYF. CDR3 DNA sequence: TGTGCCAGTAATAGCCGGGACTGGCCCGAGCAAGGGCAGTACTTC.